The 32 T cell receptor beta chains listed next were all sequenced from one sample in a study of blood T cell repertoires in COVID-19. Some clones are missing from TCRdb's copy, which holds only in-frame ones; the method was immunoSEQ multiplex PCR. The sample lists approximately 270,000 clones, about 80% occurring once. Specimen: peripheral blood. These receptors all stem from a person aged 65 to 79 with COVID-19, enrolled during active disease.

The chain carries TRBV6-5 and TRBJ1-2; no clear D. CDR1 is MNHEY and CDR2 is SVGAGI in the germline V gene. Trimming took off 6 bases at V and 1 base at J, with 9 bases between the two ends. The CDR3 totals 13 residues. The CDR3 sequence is CASSNGVNYGYTF. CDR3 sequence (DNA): TGTGCCAGCAGCAACGGAGTTAACTATGGCTACACCTTC.

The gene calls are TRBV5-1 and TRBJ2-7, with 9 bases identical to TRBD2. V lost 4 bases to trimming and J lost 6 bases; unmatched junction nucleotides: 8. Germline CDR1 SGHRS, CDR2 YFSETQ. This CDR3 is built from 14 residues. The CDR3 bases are TGCGCCAGCAGCCCTCCCCTTAGCGGGGGCGAGCAGTACTTC. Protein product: CASSPPLSGGEQYF.

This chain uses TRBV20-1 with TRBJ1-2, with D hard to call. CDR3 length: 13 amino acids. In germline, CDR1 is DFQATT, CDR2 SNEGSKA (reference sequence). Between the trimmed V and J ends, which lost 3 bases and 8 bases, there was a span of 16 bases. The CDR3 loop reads CSASISSAHGYTF. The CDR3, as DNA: TGCAGTGCTAGTATAAGCAGCGCGCACGGCTACACCTTC.

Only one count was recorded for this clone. The CDR3 here is CASSRRATGAGTEAFF. In DNA, the CDR3 is TGTGCCAGCTCACGGCGAGCGACAGGGGCCGGCACTGAAGCTTTCTTT. The chain is built from TRBV18 and TRBJ1-1; 8 bases are a match to TRBD1. The CDR3 sequence is 16 residues long. V lost 4 bases to trimming and J lost 4 bases; unmatched junction nucleotides: 11. Germline V gene lookup returns CDR1 KGHSH and CDR2 LQKENI.

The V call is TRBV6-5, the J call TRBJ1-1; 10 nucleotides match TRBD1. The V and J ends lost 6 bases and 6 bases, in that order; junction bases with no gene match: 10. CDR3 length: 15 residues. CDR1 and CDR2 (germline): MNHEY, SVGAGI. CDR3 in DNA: TGTGCCAGCAGATCGAAGACAGGGGGCCTGTCTGAAGCTTTCTTT. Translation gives CASRSKTGGLSEAFF.

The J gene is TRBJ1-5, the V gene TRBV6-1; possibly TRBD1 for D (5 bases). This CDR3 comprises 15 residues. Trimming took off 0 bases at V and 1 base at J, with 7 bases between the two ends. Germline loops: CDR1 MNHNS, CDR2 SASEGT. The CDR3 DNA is TGTGCCAGCAGTGAAGCTGACAGAAGCAATCAGCCCCAGCATTTT. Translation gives CASSEADRSNQPQHF.

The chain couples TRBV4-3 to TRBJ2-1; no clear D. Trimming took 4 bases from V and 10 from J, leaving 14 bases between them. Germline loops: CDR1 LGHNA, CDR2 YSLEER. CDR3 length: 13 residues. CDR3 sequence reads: CASSRRQLREQFF. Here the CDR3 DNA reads TGCGCCAGCAGCCGAAGACAATTACGAGAGCAGTTCTTC.

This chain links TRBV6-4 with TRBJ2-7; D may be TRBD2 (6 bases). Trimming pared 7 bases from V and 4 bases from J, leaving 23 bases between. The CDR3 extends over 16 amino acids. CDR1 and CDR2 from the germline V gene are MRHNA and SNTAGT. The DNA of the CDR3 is TGTGCCAGCAATCCATTGCCCACGGACTACCTTTACGAGCAGTACTTC. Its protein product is CASNPLPTDYLYEQYF.

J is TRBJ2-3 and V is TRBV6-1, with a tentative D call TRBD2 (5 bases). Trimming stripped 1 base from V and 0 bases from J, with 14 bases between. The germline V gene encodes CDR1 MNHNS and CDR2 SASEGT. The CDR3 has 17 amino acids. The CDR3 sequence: CASSEGEWSRSTDTQYF. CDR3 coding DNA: TGTGCCAGCAGTGAAGGGGAGTGGAGCCGAAGCACAGATACGCAGTATTTT.

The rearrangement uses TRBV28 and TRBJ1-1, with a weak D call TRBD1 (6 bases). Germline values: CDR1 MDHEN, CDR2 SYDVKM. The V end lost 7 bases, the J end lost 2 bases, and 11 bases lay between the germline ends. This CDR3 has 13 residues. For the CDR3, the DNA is TGTGCCAGCACGGACAGCTTAAACACTGAAGCTTTCTTT. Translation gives CASTDSLNTEAFF.

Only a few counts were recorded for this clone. CDR3 bases: TGTGCCTGGAGGCAGGGTGGGAGGGCCGCCACCGGGGAGCTGTTTTTT. Translation gives CAWRQGGRAATGELFF. The chain couples TRBV30 to TRBJ2-2; 7 bases map to TRBD2. The J segment lost 4 bases and the V segment lost 3 bases, leaving 11 bases of the junction unmatched. From germline, CDR1 is GTSNPN and CDR2 SVGIG (reference sequence). CDR3 length: 16 amino acids.

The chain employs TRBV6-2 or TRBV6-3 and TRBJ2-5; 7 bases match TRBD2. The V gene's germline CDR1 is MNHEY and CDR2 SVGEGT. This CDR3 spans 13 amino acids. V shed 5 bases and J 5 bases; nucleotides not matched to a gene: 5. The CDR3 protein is CASSRAGLETQYF. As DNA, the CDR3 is TGTGCCAGCAGTAGAGCGGGACTGGAGACCCAGTACTTC.

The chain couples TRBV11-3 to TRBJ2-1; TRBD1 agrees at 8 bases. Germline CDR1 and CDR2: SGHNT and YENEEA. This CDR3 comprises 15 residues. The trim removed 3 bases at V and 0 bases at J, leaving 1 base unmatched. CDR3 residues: CASSFGQGSYNEQFF. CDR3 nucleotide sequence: TGTGCCAGCAGCTTCGGACAGGGCTCCTACAATGAGCAGTTCTTC. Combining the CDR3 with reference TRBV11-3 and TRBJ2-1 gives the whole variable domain EAGVVQSPRYKIIEKKQPVAFWCNPISGHNTLYWYLQNLGQGPELLIRYENEEAVDDSQLPKDRFSAERLKGVDSTLKIQPAELGDSAVYLCASSFGQGSYNEQFFGPGTRLTVL.

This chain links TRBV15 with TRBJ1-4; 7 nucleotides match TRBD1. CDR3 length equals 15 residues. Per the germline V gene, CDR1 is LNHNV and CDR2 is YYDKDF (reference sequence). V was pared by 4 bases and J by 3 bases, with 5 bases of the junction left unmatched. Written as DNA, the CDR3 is TGTGCCACCAGCATCAACAGGGGTCCTAATGAAAAACTGTTTTTT. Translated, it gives CATSINRGPNEKLFF.

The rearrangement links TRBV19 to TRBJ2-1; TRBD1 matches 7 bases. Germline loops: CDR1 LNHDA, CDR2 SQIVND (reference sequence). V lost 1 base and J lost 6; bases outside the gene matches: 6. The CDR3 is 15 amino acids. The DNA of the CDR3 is TGTGCCAGTAGTATAGGACAGGGATTGCGCAATGAGCAGTTCTTC. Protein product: CASSIGQGLRNEQFF.

The CDR3 nucleotides read TGTGCCAGCACCCTCGCCGGGACAGGAGGGAATCAGCCCCAGCATTTT. It is translated as CASTLAGTGGNQPQHF. The chain employs TRBV21-1 and TRBJ1-5; the listed D gene, TRBD1, was not tested against the DNA. TRBV21-1 is labeled a pseudogene. The CDR3 totals 16 residues.

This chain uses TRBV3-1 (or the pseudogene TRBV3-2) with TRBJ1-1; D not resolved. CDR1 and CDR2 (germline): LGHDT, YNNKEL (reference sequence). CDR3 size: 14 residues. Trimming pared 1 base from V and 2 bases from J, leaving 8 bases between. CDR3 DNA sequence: TGTGCCAGCAGCCAAGCGAGGCAAAACACTGAAGCTTTCTTT. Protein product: CASSQARQNTEAFF.

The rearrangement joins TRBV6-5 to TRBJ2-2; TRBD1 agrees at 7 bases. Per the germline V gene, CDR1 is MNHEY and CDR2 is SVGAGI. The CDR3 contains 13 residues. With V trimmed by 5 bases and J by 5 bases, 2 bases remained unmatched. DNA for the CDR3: TGTGCCAGCAGTAGCAGGGGGACCGGGGAGCTGTTTTTT. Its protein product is CASSSRGTGELFF.

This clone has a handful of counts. The CDR3 bases are TGTGCCAGCGGGGGGGAACTTAATGAAAAACTGTTTTTT. Translated, it gives CASGGELNEKLFF. The chain employs TRBV28 and TRBJ1-4, with D perhaps matching TRBD1 (5 bases). CDR3 length equals 13 residues. The V gene's germline CDR1 is MDHEN and CDR2 SYDVKM. Deletions cut 8 bases from V and 4 bases from J, with 11 bases between. Full variable domain (remainder filled in from reference TRBV28 and TRBJ1-4): DVKVTQSSRYLVKRTGEKVFLECVQDMDHENMFWYRQDPGLGLRLIYFSYDVKMKEKGDIPEGYSVSREKKERFSLILESASTNQTSMYLCASGGELNEKLFFGSGTQLSVL.

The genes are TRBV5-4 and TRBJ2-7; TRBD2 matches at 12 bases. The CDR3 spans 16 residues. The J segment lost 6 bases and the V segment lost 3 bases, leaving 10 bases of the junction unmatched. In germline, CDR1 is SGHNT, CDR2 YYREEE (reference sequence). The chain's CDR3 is CASSSRLTSGRREQYF. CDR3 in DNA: TGTGCCAGCAGCTCAAGACTGACTAGCGGGAGACGCGAGCAGTACTTC. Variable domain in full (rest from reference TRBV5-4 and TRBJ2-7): ETGVTQSPTHLIKTRGQQVTLRCSSQSGHNTVSWYQQALGQGPQFIFQYYREEENGRGNFPPRFSGLQFPNYSSELNVNALELDDSALYLCASSSRLTSGRREQYFGPGTRLTVT.

The CDR3 here is CSASDVSAGLRSLAKNIQYF. Here the CDR3 DNA reads TGCAGTGCTAGTGATGTGTCGGCAGGGTTGAGGAGCCTAGCCAAAAACATTCAGTACTTC. This sequence joins TRBV20-1 and TRBJ2-4; perhaps TRBD1 as D (5 bases). The V gene lost 3 bases and the J gene lost 0 bases, with 27 bases spanning the gap. The germline gives CDR1 DFQATT, CDR2 SNEGSKA (reference sequence). The CDR3 has 20 residues.

CDR3 sequence (DNA): TGTGCCAGCAGCTTAAGCGGGGGGGCGGGCGAGCAGTACTTC. This sequence encodes CASSLSGGAGEQYF. The chain couples TRBV11-3 to TRBJ2-7; TRBD2 aligns across 10 bases. The ends lost 2 bases at V and 6 bases at J; junction bases unmatched: 4. This CDR3 has 14 residues. Germline CDR1 reads SGHNT; CDR2 reads YENEEA.

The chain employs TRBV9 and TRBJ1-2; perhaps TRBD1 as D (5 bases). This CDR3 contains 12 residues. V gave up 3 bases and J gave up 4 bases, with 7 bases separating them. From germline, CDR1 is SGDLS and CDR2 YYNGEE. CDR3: CASSADSYGYTF. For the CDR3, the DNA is TGTGCCAGCAGCGCAGACAGCTATGGCTACACCTTC.

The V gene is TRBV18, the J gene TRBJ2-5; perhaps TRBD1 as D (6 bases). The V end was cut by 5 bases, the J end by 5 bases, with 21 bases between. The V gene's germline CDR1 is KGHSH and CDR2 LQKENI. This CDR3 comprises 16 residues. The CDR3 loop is CASSTLLQGLGETQYF. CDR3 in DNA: TGTGCCAGCTCAACCCTACTACAGGGCCTGGGGGAGACCCAGTACTTC.

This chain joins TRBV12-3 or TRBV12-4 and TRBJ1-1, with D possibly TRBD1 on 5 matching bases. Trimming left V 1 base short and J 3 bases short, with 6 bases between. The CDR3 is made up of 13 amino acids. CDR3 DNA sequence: TGTGCCAGCAGTTTAGGACAGCACACTGAAGCTTTCTTT. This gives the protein CASSLGQHTEAFF.

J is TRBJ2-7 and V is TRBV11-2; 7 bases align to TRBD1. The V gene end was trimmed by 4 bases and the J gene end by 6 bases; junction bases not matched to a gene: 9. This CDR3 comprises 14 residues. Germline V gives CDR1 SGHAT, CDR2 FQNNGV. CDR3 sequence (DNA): TGTGCCAGCAGCTCAACGACAGGGTCTGCCGAGCAGTACTTC. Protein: CASSSTTGSAEQYF.

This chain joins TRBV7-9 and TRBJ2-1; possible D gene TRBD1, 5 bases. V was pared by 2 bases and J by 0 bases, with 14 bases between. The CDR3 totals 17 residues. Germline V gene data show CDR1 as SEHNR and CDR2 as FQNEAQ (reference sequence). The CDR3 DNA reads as TGTGCCAGCAGCTTACGGTTGGGCGACAGCTCCTACAATGAGCAGTTCTTC. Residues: CASSLRLGDSSYNEQFF.

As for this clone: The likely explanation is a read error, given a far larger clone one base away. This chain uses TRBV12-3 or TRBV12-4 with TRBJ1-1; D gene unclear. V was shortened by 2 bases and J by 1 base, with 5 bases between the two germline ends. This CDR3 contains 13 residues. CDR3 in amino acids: CASSLTKNTEAFF. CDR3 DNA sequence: TGTGCCAGCAGTTTAACAAAGAACACTGAAGCTTTCTTT.

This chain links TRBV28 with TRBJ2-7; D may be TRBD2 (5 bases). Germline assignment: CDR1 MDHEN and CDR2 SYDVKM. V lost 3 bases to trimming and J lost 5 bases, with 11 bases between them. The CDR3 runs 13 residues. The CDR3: CASSFRTLNEQYF. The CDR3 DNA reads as TGTGCCAGCAGTTTTAGGACTCTTAACGAGCAGTACTTC.

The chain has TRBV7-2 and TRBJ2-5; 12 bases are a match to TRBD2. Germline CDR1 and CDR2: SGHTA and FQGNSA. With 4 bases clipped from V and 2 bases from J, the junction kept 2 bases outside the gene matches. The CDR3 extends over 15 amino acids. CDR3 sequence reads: CASSWTSGAQETQYF. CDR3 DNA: TGTGCCAGCAGCTGGACTAGCGGGGCTCAAGAGACCCAGTACTTC.

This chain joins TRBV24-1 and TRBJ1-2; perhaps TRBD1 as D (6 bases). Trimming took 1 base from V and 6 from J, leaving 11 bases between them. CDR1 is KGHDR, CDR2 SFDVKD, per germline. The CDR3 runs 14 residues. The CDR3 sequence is CATSDLQGRDGYTF. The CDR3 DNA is TGTGCCACCAGTGATTTACAGGGTCGGGATGGCTACACCTTC.

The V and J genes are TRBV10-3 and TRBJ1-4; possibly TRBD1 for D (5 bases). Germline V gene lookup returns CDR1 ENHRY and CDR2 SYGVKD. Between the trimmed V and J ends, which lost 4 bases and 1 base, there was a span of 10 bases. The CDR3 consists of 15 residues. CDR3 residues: CAISGGDGTNEKLFF. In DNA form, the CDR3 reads TGTGCCATCAGTGGGGGGGACGGAACTAATGAAAAACTGTTTTTT.